The 14 T cell receptor beta chains below all came from one sample that was sequenced in a study of blood T cell repertoires in COVID-19. Clones were sequenced by immunoSEQ multiplex PCR, and TCRdb holds only the in-frame ones, with some missing. The repertoire holds under 250,000 clones, about four fifths seen once, with around 8.7% in the top ten. Sequences were obtained from peripheral blood. These receptors were obtained from a woman in her forties or fifties with acute or convalescent COVID-19.

The rearrangement uses TRBV18 and TRBJ2-5; D gene unclear. V lost 0 bases, J lost 2 bases, and 7 bases lay in between. CDR1 is KGHSH, CDR2 LQKENI, per germline. This CDR3 is 14 amino acids long. The CDR3 sequence: CASSPPAEQETQYF. As DNA, the CDR3 is TGTGCCAGCTCACCACCGGCAGAACAAGAGACCCAGTACTTC.

The chain joins TRBV3-1 (or the pseudogene TRBV3-2) to TRBJ2-1, with D perhaps matching TRBD2 (6 bases). The CDR3 contains 15 residues. The germline V and J ends were trimmed by 3 bases and 5 bases, with 14 bases remaining between them. Germline CDR1 LGHDT, CDR2 YNNKEL (reference sequence). This CDR3 reads CASSQGGGGNNEQFF. The CDR3 region has the DNA TGTGCCAGCAGCCAGGGTGGTGGAGGGAACAATGAGCAGTTCTTC.

This rearrangement joins TRBV19 to TRBJ2-5, with TRBD1 matching over 7 bases. The CDR3 length is 14 residues. Trimming removed 3 bases from V and 3 bases from J; junction bases left unmatched: 4. Germline V gene data show CDR1 as LNHDA and CDR2 as SQIVND (reference sequence). Here the CDR3 reads CASSMPDRKETQYF. DNA for the CDR3: TGTGCCAGTAGTATGCCGGACAGGAAAGAGACCCAGTACTTC.

V gene TRBV5-1 combines with J gene TRBJ2-5, with D perhaps matching TRBD2 (6 bases). The V end was cut by 4 bases, the J end by 0 bases, with 13 bases between. The CDR3 loop spans 15 amino acids. The germline V gene has CDR1 SGHRS and CDR2 YFSETQ. The CDR3 loop reads CASSPGTDYQETQYF. The CDR3, as DNA: TGCGCCAGCAGCCCCGGGACTGATTACCAAGAGACCCAGTACTTC.

This chain links TRBV10-3 with TRBJ1-6; 7 nucleotides match TRBD1. V shed 5 bases and J 5 bases; nucleotides not matched to a gene: 6. The CDR3 consists of 15 residues. CDR1 and CDR2 (germline): ENHRY, SYGVKD. CDR3 sequence: CAISIRDSNNSPLHF. For the CDR3, the DNA is TGTGCCATCAGTATCCGGGACAGCAATAATTCACCCCTCCACTTT.

The chain combines TRBV19 with TRBJ2-4, with D perhaps TRBD1 (5 bases). V lost 8 bases, J lost 8 bases, and 16 bases lay in between. Looked up from germline, CDR1 is LNHDA and CDR2 is SQIVND (reference sequence). The CDR3 sequence is 13 residues long. Here the CDR3 DNA reads TGTGCCAGTTCCCCTAGACAGTCGGACATTCAGTACTTC. Translated: CASSPRQSDIQYF.

The chain recombines TRBV4-2 with TRBJ2-2; possible D gene TRBD1, 6 bases. Trimming cost V 3 bases and J 0 bases, with 14 bases left between them. Germline assignment: CDR1 LGHNA and CDR2 YNFKEQ. This CDR3 comprises 17 residues. The DNA for the CDR3 is TGTGCCAGCAGCCAGGACAGACGAACCGCGAACACCGGGGAGCTGTTTTTT. Amino acids: CASSQDRRTANTGELFF.

The chain employs TRBV11-2 and TRBJ2-7, with D possibly being TRBD1 (6 bases). Germline V gene lookup returns CDR1 SGHAT and CDR2 FQNNGV. V shed 2 bases and J shed 4 bases, with 12 bases lying between them. The length of the CDR3 is 14 residues. CDR3 in DNA: TGTGCCAGCAGCTTATATAGGGGGTCGTACGAGCAGTACTTC. Its translation: CASSLYRGSYEQYF.

This chain joins TRBV6-5 and TRBJ2-7; D may be TRBD2 (6 bases). CDR1 is MNHEY, CDR2 SVGAGI, per germline. The CDR3 spans 14 residues. The V gene lost 0 bases and the J gene lost 3 bases, with 9 bases spanning the gap. CDR3 in DNA: TGTGCCAGCAGTTACTCAACTAGCAGCTACGAGCAGTACTTC. Encoded protein: CASSYSTSSYEQYF.

As DNA, the CDR3 is TGCGCCAGCAGCCAAGTCTTGACCAGGGGGTGGACTGAAGCTTTCTTT. Protein sequence: CASSQVLTRGWTEAFF. The chain links TRBV4-1 to TRBJ1-1, with TRBD1 matching 7 bases. The CDR3 totals 16 residues. V lost 1 base and J lost 5; bases outside the gene matches: 10. In germline, CDR1 is MGHRA, CDR2 YSYEKL.

CDR3 DNA: TGCGCCAGCAGCTTGGCCGGACAGGGAGTGACAGATACGCAGTATTTT. It specifies CASSLAGQGVTDTQYF. This sequence joins TRBV5-1 and TRBJ2-3, with TRBD1 matching over 8 bases. Germline CDR1 reads SGHRS; CDR2 reads YFSETQ. This CDR3 has 16 residues. Losses at the gene ends were 0 bases for V and 3 bases for J; bases not matched to a gene: 6.

The chain carries TRBV24-1 and TRBJ2-7; 8 positions agree with TRBD1. J lost 3 bases, V lost 9 bases, and 0 bases had no gene match. Per the germline V gene, CDR1 is KGHDR and CDR2 is SFDVKD. This CDR3 is built from 11 residues. CDR3 in DNA: TGTGCCACCGGACAGGGCTACGAGCAGTACTTC. Encoded protein: CATGQGYEQYF.

The J gene is TRBJ2-2, the V gene TRBV9, with D perhaps TRBD2 (6 bases). V gave up 4 bases and J gave up 6 bases, with 7 bases separating them. The germline CDR1 and CDR2 sequences are SGDLS and YYNGEE. There are 12 residues in the CDR3. The CDR3 here is CASSPGAGELFF. In DNA, the CDR3 is TGTGCCAGCAGCCCGGGGGCCGGGGAGCTGTTTTTT.

The CDR3 loop reads CSASGGEGYTF. The CDR3 coding sequence is TGCAGTGCTAGTGGGGGAGAGGGCTACACCTTC. The rearrangement uses TRBV20-1 and TRBJ1-2; TRBD1 is a possible D gene (5 bases). The ends were cut back, 3 bases at V and 8 bases at J, with 10 bases in the middle. The CDR3 length is 11 residues. CDR1 and CDR2 (germline): DFQATT, SNEGSKA (reference sequence).